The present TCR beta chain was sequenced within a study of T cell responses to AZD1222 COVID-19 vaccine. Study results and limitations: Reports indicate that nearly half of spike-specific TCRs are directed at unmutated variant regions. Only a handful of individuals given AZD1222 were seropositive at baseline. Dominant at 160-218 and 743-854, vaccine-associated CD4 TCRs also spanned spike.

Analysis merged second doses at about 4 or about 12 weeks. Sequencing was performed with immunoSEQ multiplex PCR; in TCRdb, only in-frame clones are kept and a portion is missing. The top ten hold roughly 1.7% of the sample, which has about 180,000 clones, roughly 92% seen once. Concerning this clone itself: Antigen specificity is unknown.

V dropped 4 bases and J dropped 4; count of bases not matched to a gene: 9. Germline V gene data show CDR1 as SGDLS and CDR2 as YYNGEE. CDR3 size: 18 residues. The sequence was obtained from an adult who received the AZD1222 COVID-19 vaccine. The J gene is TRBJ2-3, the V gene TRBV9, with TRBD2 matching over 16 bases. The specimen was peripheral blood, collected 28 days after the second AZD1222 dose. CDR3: CASSSAGTSGRASDTQYF. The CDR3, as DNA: TGTGCCAGCAGCTCCGCCGGGACTAGCGGGAGGGCGTCAGATACGCAGTATTTT.